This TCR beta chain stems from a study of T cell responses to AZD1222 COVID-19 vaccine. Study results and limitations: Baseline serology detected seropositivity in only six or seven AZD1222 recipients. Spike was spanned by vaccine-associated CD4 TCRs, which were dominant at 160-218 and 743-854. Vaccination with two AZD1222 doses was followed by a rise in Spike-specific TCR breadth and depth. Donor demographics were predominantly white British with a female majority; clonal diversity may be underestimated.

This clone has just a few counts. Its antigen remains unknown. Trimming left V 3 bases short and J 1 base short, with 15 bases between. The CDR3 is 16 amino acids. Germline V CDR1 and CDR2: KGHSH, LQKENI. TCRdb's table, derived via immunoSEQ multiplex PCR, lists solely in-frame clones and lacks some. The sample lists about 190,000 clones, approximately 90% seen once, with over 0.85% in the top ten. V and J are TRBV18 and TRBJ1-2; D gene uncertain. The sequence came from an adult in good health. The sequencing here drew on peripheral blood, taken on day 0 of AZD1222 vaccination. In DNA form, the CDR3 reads TGTGCCAGCTCACCGGGCGCGGGAGACGTTAACTATGGCTACACCTTC. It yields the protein CASSPGAGDVNYGYTF.